This TCR beta chain comes out of a study of T cell repertoires in cytomegalovirus infection (dated by TCRdb to the late 2010s). In terms of the full investigation: Recently identified HLA-C-restricted CMV epitopes, whose presentation resists viral immunomodulation, were targeted by peptide stimulations together with well-studied HLA-B-restricted epitopes. Donor HLA type was relevant to the analysis, because carriage of CMV infection together with the matching HLA type was indicated by public TCR beta signatures. Beyond this particular receptor, the publication reports: In the ex vivo response, HLA-C-restricted CMV-specific TCR beta clonotypes were dominant, and in two of eight donors the single most frequent clonotype came from this HLA-C-restricted group. In both this cohort and an independent cohort of over 350 donors, the cumulative frequency of public TCR beta family members distinguished carriers of CMV infection plus the relevant HLA type.

The junction shows trimming of 6 bases on V and 9 bases on J, and the gene matches do not reach 10 bases of it. From its cysteine to its phenylalanine, the CDR3 spans 14 amino acids. This entry keeps only the CDR3 DNA: 42 bases, framed from base 1. Reading the label with the study, this specimen's treatment or condition is: in vitro stimulation with specific CMV peptide epitopes to enrich CMV-specific T cells. Comment on this clonotype: Its antigen specificity is not known. No base quality values were provided; no much bigger clone lies one nucleotide off.

Sequencing relied on an Illumina HiSeq 1500. In TCRdb, the public reads were trimmed at Q25 with fastp and aligned with MiXCR, with productive beta chains retained. Each entry merges the rows of one CDR3 protein and shows their most common DNA and genes. The sample table holds some 500,000 distinct CDR3 sequences, of which around a third were seen once. Of the sample, 15% to 20% is held by the ten largest clones. Material: cultured PBMCs, obtained from culture after CMV antigen stimulation. This clonotype was sampled from a human donor in good health (CMV status not recorded). Some clones in this sample may be carry-over from other donors' samples. Recombination linked TRBV12-3 or TRBV12-4 to TRBJ2-1; the junction holds 8 bases that match TRBD2. Here is the DNA: TGTGCCAGCAGCCCGGGACTAGAACATCGTGAGCAGTTCTTC. This encodes CASSPGLEHREQFF.